This TCR beta chain was sequenced in a study of cytotoxic CD8 clonotypes in ibrutinib-treated CLL. As for the study in general: Patients: roughly ten relapsed/refractory, some 15 treatment-naive, 17 to 18 IGHV unmutated. Among patients, around 25 responded partially and 2 completely; around 14 then stayed remitted and around 12 progressed after median around 73 months. Study observations and caveats: Baseline-level clonality went beyond age-matched healthy donors and moved in step with circulating CD8+ T-cell counts.

Details on this clone: What it recognizes is unknown.

Germline V gene sequence: CDR1 MNHEY, CDR2 SVGAGI. Germline trimming cut 4 bases from V and 7 bases from J; bases unmatched to any gene: 9. The CDR3 has 16 residues. Clones were sequenced by immunoSEQ multiplex PCR, and TCRdb holds only the in-frame ones, with some missing. The sample yields about 300,000 clones, less than 85% seen once. The rearrangement links TRBV6-5 to TRBJ2-2; 10 bases agree with TRBD1. The receptor was isolated from a human donor with chronic lymphocytic leukemia. Sequenced material: PBMCs, taken at disease progression, from a patient treated with ibrutinib. CDR3 loop: CASSLSGGTGVGELFF. In DNA form, the CDR3 reads TGTGCCAGCAGTTTGTCTGGCGGGACAGGGGTCGGGGAGCTGTTTTTT.